This record covers a single T cell receptor beta chain. Its cognate antigen has yet to be identified. There are no base qualities to consult, and no much larger clone falls within one base. The immunoSEQ Assay was used to sequence TCRbeta CDR3 regions. After extraction, genomic DNA underwent amplification by bias-controlled multiplex PCR, followed by high-throughput sequencing. The authors' pipeline ran thus. Collapsing and filtering of sequences were performed to quantify the absolute abundance of each unique TCRbeta CDR3 region. T cell fraction was estimated by normalizing TCRbeta template counts to usable DNA, which was measured by amplifying reference genes present in all nucleated cells. Repertoire TCRs were annotated as SARS-CoV-2-specific by exact matching of V gene, CDR3 amino acid sequence and J gene to a known reactive TCR set. MIRA supplied the reference SARS-CoV-2 TCR set, which was filtered for enrichment in COVID-19-positive ImmuneCODE repertoires so that public or cross-reactive TCRs were removed. Drawing on the MIRA antigens, annotated TCRs were analysed further at the level of specific ORF or position within ORF. Breadth was defined as annotated unique rearrangements over total unique productive rearrangements; depth was the summed frequency of those rearrangements. TCR breadth was compared between groups using two-sided Wilcoxon rank-sum tests. Held by TCRdb, this immuneACCESS table contains in-frame sequences only and omits some clones. Under half of the omission traces to an unresolved V gene where checked; the cause of the rest is unknown. D and trimming come from the DNA, and the V and J calls and clone size come from that table. This sample lists around 400,000 clones; roughly 90% were detected once. Of the sample, approximately 12% is held by the ten largest clones.

Taken from cysteine to phenylalanine, the CDR3 has 15 residues. The read is trimmed to its CDR3 DNA, 45 bases read in frame from base 1. Germline trimming amounts to 3 bases on V and 2 bases on J, with 3 as the count of junction bases outside the gene matches. CDR1 and CDR2 were assigned from the germline V gene (reference sequence) as LNHDA and SQIVND. The sample's treatment or condition, from its label and the paper: some 19 received Ad26.COV2.S at low or high dose, single or two shots; about 5 received placebo; per-sample allocation not given. Repertoires of vaccine and placebo recipients were sequenced from samples taken on day 63 after the first injection. In Cohort 1b, 25 to 30 adults aged 18-55 years were enrolled at a single site in Boston, USA, between 29 July and 7 August 2020. As a vaccine, Ad26.COV2.S was a replication-incompetent adenovirus type 26 vector that expressed a prefusion-stabilized SARS-CoV-2 spike protein derived from the original Wuhan strain.

These data are taken from a study of Ad26.COV2.S vaccination and SARS-CoV-2 variants (dated by TCRdb to about 2021). Study-level background: Donors in the vaccine arm were drawn from COV1001, a phase I-IIa trial of Ad26.COV2.S in healthy adults that was multicentre, randomized, double-blind and placebo-controlled. Participants in the trial were split at random into five groups of five each, receiving low-dose or high-dose Ad26.COV2.S once or twice, or else placebo on both occasions. A total of some 30 samples were included in the TCR-sequenced set, comprising around 20 Ad26.COV2.S vaccine recipients, 5 placebo recipients and 8 SARS-CoV-2 convalescent individuals. Investigators remained blinded to trial group allocation during experiments and outcome assessment. Dosing of Ad26.COV2.S was intramuscular, at either 5x10^10 or 1x10^11 viral particles, delivered as one shot or as two shots spaced 56 days apart. TCRbeta repertoire sequencing served as the tool for gauging how specific and how broad the SARS-CoV-2-reactive T cell receptors were following Ad26.COV2.S vaccination. Results and caveats for the whole study, not just this receptor: Non-spike TCR breadth was comparable between vaccine and placebo recipients, consistent with the vaccine containing only spike. After vaccination, spike-specific CD8+ and CD4+ T cell responses were reported to show substantial breadth. The authors noted that the TCR breadth and depth analyses may have underestimated total T cell responses. The study was not powered to compare responses between vaccine doses or regimens. Ad26.COV2.S recipients had higher spike-specific TCR breadth than placebo recipients (P = 0.0014).

This sample comprised peripheral blood, obtained in a trial of Ad26.COV2.S vaccine versus placebo. The sequence links TRBV19 to TRBJ2-5, with 10 bases in between that match TRBD1. The clonotype comes from a person between 18 and 60 years old who received the Ad26.COV2.S COVID-19 vaccine or a placebo. CDR3 sequence: CASSIDRGRQETQYF. The DNA sequence is TGTGCCAGTAGTATCGACAGGGGGCGGCAAGAGACCCAGTACTTC.